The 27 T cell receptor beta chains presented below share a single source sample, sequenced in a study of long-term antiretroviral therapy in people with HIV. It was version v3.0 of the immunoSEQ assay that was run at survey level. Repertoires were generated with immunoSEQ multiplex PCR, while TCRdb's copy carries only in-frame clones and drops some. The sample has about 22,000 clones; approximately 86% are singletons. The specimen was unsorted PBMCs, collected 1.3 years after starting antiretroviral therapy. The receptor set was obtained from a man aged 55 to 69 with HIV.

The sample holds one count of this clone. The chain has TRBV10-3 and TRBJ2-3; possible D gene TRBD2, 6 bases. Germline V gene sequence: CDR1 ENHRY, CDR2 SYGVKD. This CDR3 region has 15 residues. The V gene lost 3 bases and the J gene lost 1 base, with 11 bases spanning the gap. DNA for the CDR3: TGTGCCATCAGTGATACTAGCTTAGGCACAGATACGCAGTATTTT. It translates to CAISDTSLGTDTQYF.

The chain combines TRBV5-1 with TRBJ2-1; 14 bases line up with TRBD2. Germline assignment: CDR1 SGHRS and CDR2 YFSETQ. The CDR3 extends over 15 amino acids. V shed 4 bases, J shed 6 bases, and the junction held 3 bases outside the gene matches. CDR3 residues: CASSKGLAGANEQFF. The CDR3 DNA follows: TGCGCCAGCAGCAAGGGACTAGCGGGGGCCAATGAGCAGTTCTTC.

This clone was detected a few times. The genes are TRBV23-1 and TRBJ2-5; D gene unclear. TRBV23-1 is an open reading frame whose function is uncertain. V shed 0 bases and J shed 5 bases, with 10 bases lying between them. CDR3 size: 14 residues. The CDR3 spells CASSQSRDWETQYF. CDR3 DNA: TGCGCCAGCAGTCAATCTAGAGATTGGGAGACCCAGTACTTC.

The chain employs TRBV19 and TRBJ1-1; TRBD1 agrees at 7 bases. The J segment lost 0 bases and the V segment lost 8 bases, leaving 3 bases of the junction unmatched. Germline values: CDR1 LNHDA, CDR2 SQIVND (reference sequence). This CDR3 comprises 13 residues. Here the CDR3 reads CASWRGLNTEAFF. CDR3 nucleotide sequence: TGTGCCAGTTGGAGGGGGCTGAACACTGAAGCTTTCTTT.

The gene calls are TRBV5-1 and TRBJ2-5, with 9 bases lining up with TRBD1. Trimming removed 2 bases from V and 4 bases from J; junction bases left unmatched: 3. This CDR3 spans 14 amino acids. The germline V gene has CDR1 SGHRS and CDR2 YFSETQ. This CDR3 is CASSLQGAGETQYF. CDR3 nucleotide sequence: TGCGCCAGCAGCTTACAGGGGGCGGGAGAGACCCAGTACTTC.

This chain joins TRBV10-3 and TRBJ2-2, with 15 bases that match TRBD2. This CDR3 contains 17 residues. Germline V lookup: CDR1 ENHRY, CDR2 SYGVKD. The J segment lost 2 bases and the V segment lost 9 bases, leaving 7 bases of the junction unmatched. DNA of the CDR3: TGTGCCATTGATAAGGGACTAGCGGGGGGTAACACCGGGGAGCTGTTTTTT. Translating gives CAIDKGLAGGNTGELFF.

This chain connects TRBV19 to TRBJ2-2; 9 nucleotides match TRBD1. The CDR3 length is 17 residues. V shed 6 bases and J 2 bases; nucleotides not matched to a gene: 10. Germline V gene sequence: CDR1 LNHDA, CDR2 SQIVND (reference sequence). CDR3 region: CASRGGPGQGNTGELFF. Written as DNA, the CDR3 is TGTGCCAGTAGGGGGGGCCCGGGACAGGGAAACACCGGGGAGCTGTTTTTT. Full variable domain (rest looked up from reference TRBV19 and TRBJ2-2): DGGITQSPKYLFRKEGQNVTLSCEQNLNHDAMYWYRQDPGQGLRLIYYSQIVNDFQKGDIAEGYSVSREKKESFPLTVTSAQKNPTAFYLCASRGGPGQGNTGELFFGEGSRLTVL.

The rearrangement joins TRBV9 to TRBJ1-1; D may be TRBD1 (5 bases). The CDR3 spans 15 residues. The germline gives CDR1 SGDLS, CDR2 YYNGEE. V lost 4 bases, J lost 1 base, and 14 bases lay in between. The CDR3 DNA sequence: TGTGCCAGCAGCCCCCCTCAGGGAGGGAACACTGAAGCTTTCTTT. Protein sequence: CASSPPQGGNTEAFF.

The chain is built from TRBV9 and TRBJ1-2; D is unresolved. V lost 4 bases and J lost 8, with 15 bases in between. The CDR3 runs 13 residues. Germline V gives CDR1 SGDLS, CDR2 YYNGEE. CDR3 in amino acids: CASSFTGPSGYTF. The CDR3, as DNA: TGTGCCAGCAGCTTTACCGGGCCCTCGGGCTACACCTTC.

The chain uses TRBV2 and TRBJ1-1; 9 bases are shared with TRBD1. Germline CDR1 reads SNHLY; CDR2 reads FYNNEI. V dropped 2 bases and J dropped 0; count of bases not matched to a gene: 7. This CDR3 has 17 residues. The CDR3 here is CASSEQGTGTLNTEAFF. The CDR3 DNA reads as TGTGCCAGCAGTGAACAAGGGACAGGGACACTGAACACTGAAGCTTTCTTT.

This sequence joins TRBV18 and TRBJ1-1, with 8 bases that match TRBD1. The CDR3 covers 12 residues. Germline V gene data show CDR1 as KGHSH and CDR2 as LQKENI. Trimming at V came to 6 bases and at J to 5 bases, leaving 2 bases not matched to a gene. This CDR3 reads CASSGQGTEAFF. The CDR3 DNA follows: TGTGCCAGCTCCGGACAGGGTACTGAAGCTTTCTTT.

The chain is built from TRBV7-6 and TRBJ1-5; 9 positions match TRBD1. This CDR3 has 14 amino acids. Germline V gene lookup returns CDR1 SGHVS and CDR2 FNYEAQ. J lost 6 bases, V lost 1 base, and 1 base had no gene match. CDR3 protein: CASSLGTGVQPQHF. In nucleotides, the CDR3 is TGTGCCAGCAGCTTAGGGACAGGGGTTCAGCCCCAGCATTTT.

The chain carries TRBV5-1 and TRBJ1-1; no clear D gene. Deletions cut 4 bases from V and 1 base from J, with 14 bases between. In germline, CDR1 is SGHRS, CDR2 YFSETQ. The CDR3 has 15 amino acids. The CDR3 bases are TGCGCCAGCAGCGCCCGACCTCCCAAGAACACTGAAGCTTTCTTT. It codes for CASSARPPKNTEAFF. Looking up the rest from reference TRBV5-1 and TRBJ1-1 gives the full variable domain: KAGVTQTPRYLIKTRGQQVTLSCSPISGHRSVSWYQQTPGQGLQFLFEYFSETQRNKGNFPGRFSGRQFSNSRSEMNVSTLELGDSALYLCASSARPPKNTEAFFGQGTRLTVV.

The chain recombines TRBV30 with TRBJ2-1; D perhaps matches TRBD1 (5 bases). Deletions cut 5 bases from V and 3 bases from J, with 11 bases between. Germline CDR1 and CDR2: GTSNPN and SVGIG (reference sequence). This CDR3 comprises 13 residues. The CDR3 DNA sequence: TGTGCCTGGGGTGGAGACAGCTACAATGAGCAGTTCTTC. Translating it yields CAWGGDSYNEQFF. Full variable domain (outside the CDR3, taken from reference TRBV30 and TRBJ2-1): SQTIHQWPATLVQPVGSPLSLECTVEGTSNPNLYWYRQAAGRGLQLLFYSVGIGQISSEVPQNLSASRPQDRQFILSSKKLLLSDSGFYLCAWGGDSYNEQFFGPGTRLTVL.

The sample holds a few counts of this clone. CDR3 loop: CASSQSPGAGNTIYF. The CDR3, as DNA: TGCGCCAGCAGCCAGAGTCCGGGGGCTGGAAACACCATATATTTT. The rearrangement uses TRBV4-3 and TRBJ1-3; maybe TRBD1 (5 bases). The CDR3 is made up of 15 amino acids. Trimming left V 3 bases short and J 2 bases short, with 11 bases between. CDR1 is LGHNA, CDR2 YSLEER, per germline.

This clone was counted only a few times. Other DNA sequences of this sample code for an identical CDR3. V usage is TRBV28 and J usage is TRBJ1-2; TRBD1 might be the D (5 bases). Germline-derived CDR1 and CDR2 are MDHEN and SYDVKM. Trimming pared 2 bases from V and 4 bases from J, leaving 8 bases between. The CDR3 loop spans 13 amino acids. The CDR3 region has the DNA TGTGCCAGCAGTTTAGGGCAGGGCTATGGCTACACCTTC. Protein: CASSLGQGYGYTF.

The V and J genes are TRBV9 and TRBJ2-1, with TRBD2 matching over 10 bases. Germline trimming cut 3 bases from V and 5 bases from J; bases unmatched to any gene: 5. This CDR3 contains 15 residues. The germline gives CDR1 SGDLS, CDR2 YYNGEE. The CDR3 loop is CASSARLAGNNEQFF. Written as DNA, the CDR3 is TGTGCCAGCAGCGCTCGACTAGCGGGTAACAATGAGCAGTTCTTC.

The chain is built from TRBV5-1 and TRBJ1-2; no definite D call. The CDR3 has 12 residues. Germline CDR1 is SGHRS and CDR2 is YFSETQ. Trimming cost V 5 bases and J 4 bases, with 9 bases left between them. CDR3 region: CASSEGAYGYTF. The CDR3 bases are TGCGCCAGCAGTGAAGGCGCCTATGGCTACACCTTC.

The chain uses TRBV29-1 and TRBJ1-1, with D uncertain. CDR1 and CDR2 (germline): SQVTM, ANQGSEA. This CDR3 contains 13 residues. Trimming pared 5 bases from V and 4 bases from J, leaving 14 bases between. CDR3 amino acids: CSVSPGYPTEAFF. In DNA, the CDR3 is TGCAGCGTTAGCCCCGGGTACCCCACTGAAGCTTTCTTT.

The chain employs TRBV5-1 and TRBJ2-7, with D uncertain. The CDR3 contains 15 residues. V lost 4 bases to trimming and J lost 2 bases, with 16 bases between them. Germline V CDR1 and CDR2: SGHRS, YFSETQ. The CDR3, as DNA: TGCGCCAGCAGCACCTCTCCCTTAGGGACCTACGAGCAGTACTTC. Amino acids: CASSTSPLGTYEQYF. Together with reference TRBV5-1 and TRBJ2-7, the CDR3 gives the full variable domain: KAGVTQTPRYLIKTRGQQVTLSCSPISGHRSVSWYQQTPGQGLQFLFEYFSETQRNKGNFPGRFSGRQFSNSRSEMNVSTLELGDSALYLCASSTSPLGTYEQYFGPGTRLTVT.

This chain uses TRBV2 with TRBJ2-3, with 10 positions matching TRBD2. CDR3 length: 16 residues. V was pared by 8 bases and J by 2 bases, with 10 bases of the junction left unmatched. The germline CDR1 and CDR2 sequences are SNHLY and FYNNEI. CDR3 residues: CASSDRSGRDTDTQYF. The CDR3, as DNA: TGTGCCAGCTCTGATAGGAGCGGGAGGGACACAGATACGCAGTATTTT.

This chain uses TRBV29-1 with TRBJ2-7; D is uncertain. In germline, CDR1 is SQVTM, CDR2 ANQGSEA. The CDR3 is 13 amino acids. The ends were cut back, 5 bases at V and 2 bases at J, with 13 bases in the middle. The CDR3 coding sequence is TGCAGCGTTACTGACGGGTTCCCCTACGAGCAGTACTTC. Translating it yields CSVTDGFPYEQYF.

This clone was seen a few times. The CDR3, as DNA: TGTGCCAGCAAAGAGAGGGAGACCCAGTACTTC. It is translated as CASKERETQYF. V usage is TRBV2 and J usage is TRBJ2-5, with no clear D. The germline V gene encodes CDR1 SNHLY and CDR2 FYNNEI. V shed 7 bases and J shed 5 bases, with 8 bases lying between them. The CDR3 covers 11 residues.

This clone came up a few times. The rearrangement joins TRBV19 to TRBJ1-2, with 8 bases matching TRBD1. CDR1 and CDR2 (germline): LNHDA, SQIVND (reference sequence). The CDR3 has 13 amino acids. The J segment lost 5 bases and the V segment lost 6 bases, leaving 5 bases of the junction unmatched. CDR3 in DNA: TGTGCCAGTAGAGGACAGGGAGTTTATGGCTACACCTTC. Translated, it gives CASRGQGVYGYTF.

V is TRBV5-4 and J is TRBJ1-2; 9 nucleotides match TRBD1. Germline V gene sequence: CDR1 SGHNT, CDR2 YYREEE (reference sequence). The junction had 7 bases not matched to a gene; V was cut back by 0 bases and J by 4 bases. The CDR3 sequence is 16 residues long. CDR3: CASSLVGGQGVYGYTF. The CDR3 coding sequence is TGTGCCAGCAGCTTGGTGGGGGGACAGGGCGTCTATGGCTACACCTTC. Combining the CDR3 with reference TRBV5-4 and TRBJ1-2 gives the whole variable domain ETGVTQSPTHLIKTRGQQVTLRCSSQSGHNTVSWYQQALGQGPQFIFQYYREEENGRGNFPPRFSGLQFPNYSSELNVNALELDDSALYLCASSLVGGQGVYGYTFGSGTRLTVV.

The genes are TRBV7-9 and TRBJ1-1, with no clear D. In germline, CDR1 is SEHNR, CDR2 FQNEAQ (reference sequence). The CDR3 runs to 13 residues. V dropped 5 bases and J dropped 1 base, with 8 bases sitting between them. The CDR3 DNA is TGTGCCAGCAGCCAAAACGGGAACACTGAAGCTTTCTTT. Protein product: CASSQNGNTEAFF. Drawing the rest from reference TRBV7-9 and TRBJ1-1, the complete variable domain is DTGVSQNPRHKITKRGQNVTFRCDPISEHNRLYWYRQTLGQGPEFLTYFQNEAQLEKSRLLSDRFSAERPKGSFSTLEIQRTEQGDSAMYLCASSQNGNTEAFFGQGTRLTVV.

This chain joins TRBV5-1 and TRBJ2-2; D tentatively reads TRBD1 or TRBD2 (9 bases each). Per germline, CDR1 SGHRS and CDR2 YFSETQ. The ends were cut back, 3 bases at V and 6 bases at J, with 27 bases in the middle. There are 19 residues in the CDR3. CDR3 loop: CASSSLGQGIVAGAGELFF. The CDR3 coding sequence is TGCGCCAGCAGCTCCCTCGGACAGGGGATCGTAGCGGGAGCCGGGGAGCTGTTTTTT. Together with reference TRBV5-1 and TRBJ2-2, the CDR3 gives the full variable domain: KAGVTQTPRYLIKTRGQQVTLSCSPISGHRSVSWYQQTPGQGLQFLFEYFSETQRNKGNFPGRFSGRQFSNSRSEMNVSTLELGDSALYLCASSSLGQGIVAGAGELFFGEGSRLTVL.